This passage covers 20 T cell receptor beta chains from one sample sequenced in a study of T cell clonality in common variable immunodeficiency. Whole-study findings and limits: Common variable immunodeficiency TCR beta sequences reportedly had fewer deletions and N-nucleotide insertions.

These receptors' targets are unknown. Method: immunoSEQ multiplex PCR; TCRdb's copy keeps in-frame clones and lacks some. Sampling found several thousand clones, none seen once. The sequencing sample was made of peripheral blood mononuclear cells. These receptors all come from a human donor with common variable immunodeficiency.

This clone was recorded at least ten times. The DNA ends 3 residues before the CDR3 does, and the rest of the CDR3 is filled in from the germline J gene. This chain connects TRBV4-1 to TRBJ1-3, with unresolved D. Trimming cost V 1 base and J 0 bases, with 10 bases left between them. This CDR3 is 16 amino acids long. Germline V gene lookup returns CDR1 MGHRA and CDR2 YSYEKL. This chain's CDR3 is CASSQAQSSSGNTIYF. The sequenced CDR3 bases are TGCGCCAGCAGCCAAGCACAATCGAGCTCTGGAAACACC.

In this sample, this clone turned up many times. The sequence runs out 3 residues before the end of the CDR3; the remainder is reconstructed from the germline J gene. The chain links TRBV9 to TRBJ2-1; TRBD1 is a possible D gene (5 bases). This CDR3 contains 15 residues. Trimming took off 4 bases at V and 0 bases at J, with 11 bases between the two ends. Looked up from germline, CDR1 is SGDLS and CDR2 is YYNGEE. CDR3 DNA (partial): TGTGCCAGCAGCATTGGACACCTCTCCTACAATGAG. Translation: CASSIGHLSYNE. The full CDR3 sequence reads CASSIGHLSYNEQFF.

This clone was counted many times. The CDR3 end falls 3 residues outside the read, so it is completed with the germline J gene. This chain uses TRBV4-2 with TRBJ2-1; TRBD2 aligns across 8 bases. This CDR3 region has 17 residues. V gave up 4 bases and J gave up 2 bases; unmatched junction bases: 10. CDR1 and CDR2 (germline): LGHNA, YNFKEQ. The CDR3 spells CASSPRLAQSAYNEQFF. The covered CDR3 bases are TGTGCCAGCAGCCCGAGACTAGCGCAGAGCGCCTACAATGAG.

This clone was detected many times. The read ends 3 residues early relative to the CDR3; the germline J gene fills the gap. The rearrangement joins TRBV7-8 to TRBJ1-5; tentative D call: TRBD1 (6 bases). CDR3 length: 14 amino acids. V lost 11 bases, J lost 0 bases, and 14 bases lay in between. Germline CDR1 and CDR2: SGHVS and FQNEAQ. CDR3 DNA, as far as it was read: TGTGCCTCTGGGGGCCTGAATAGCAATCAGCCC. Translated: CASGGLNSNQP. The full CDR3 protein is CASGGLNSNQPQHF.

Ten or more counts support this clone. The read ends 3 residues shy of where the CDR3 ends; the end is completed using the germline J gene. The chain links TRBV5-1 to TRBJ1-2; D is ambiguous. The CDR3 spans 13 residues. Germline V CDR1 and CDR2: SGHRS, YFSETQ. Deletions cut 0 bases from V and 2 bases from J, with 5 bases between. The CDR3 loop is CASSLVQNYGYTF. Incomplete CDR3 DNA: TGCGCCAGCAGCTTGGTCCAGAACTATGGC. The full variable domain, in which reference TRBV5-1 and TRBJ1-2 provide the parts outside the CDR3, is KAGVTQTPRYLIKTRGQQVTLSCSPISGHRSVSWYQQTPGQGLQFLFEYFSETQRNKGNFPGRFSGRQFSNSRSEMNVSTLELGDSALYLCASSLVQNYGYTFGSGTRLTVV.

This clone was counted many times. The read finishes 3 residues shy of the CDR3 end, and the germline J gene is used to complete it. The J gene is TRBJ2-3, the V gene TRBV7-2; tentative D call: TRBD2 (6 bases). The CDR3 length is 15 residues. The V end was cut by 5 bases, the J end by 2 bases, with 14 bases between. Per germline, CDR1 SGHTA and CDR2 FQGNSA. CDR3 DNA (partial): TGTGCCAGCAGCCCTATGGGGGGACCCACAGATACG. Its translation: CASSPMGGPTDT. The whole CDR3 is CASSPMGGPTDTQYF.

Sample share makes this clone medium-sized. The CDR3 end falls 3 residues outside the read, so it is completed with the germline J gene. This chain connects TRBV6-2 or TRBV6-3 to TRBJ1-2, with D possibly TRBD1 on 6 matching bases. Germline V gene lookup returns CDR1 MNHEY and CDR2 SVGEGT. The CDR3 runs 13 residues. V was pared by 0 bases and J by 6 bases, with 8 bases between. The CDR3 sequence: CASSYSNRDGYTF. Incomplete CDR3 DNA: TGTGCCAGCAGTTACTCGAACAGGGATGGC.

This clone has a count of ten or more. The CDR3 end falls 3 residues outside the read, so it is completed with the germline J gene. This rearrangement joins TRBV15 to TRBJ1-1; D gene unclear. Germline CDR1 LNHNV, CDR2 YYDKDF (reference sequence). The germline V and J ends were trimmed by 1 base and 7 bases, with 13 bases remaining between them. The CDR3 runs 14 residues. The chain's CDR3 is CATSRVQFGLEAFF. Partial CDR3 DNA: TGTGCCACCAGCAGAGTACAATTTGGACTTGAA.

By frequency in the sample, this clone is large. The CDR3 end falls 3 residues outside the read, so it is completed with the germline J gene. The chain has TRBV5-1 and TRBJ1-1; 7 positions agree with TRBD1. With 1 base clipped from V and 7 bases from J, the junction kept 7 bases outside the gene matches. Per the germline V gene, CDR1 is SGHRS and CDR2 is YFSETQ. The CDR3 is 14 amino acids. CDR3 sequence reads: CASSLYQGVVEAFF. The DNA read from the CDR3 is TGCGCCAGCAGCTTGTACCAGGGGGTGGTTGAA.

This clone was observed at least ten times. The missing CDR3 end, 3 residues past where the read stops, is filled in from the germline J gene. The V call is TRBV4-2, the J call TRBJ2-1, with D maybe TRBD2 (7 bases). CDR3 size: 18 residues. V dropped 1 base and J dropped 8 bases, with 24 bases sitting between them. Germline lookup yields CDR1 LGHNA and CDR2 YNFKEQ. CDR3 region: CASSQARALAVGGDEQFF. CDR3 bases read: TGTGCCAGCAGCCAAGCCCGGGCGCTAGCGGTGGGGGGCGATGAG.

This clone was counted many times. The CDR3 extends 3 residues past the end of the read, so its final part is completed from the germline J gene. The V call is TRBV19, the J call TRBJ1-1, with D perhaps TRBD1 (6 bases). Between the trimmed V and J ends, which lost 6 bases and 3 bases, there was a span of 11 bases. Germline V gene lookup returns CDR1 LNHDA and CDR2 SQIVND (reference sequence). The CDR3 consists of 13 residues. CDR3 bases read: TGTGCCAGTAGGGACAGACGTTACACTGAA. It is translated as CASRDRRYTE. From start to end, the CDR3 is CASRDRRYTEAFF.

The sample holds many counts of this clone. The read stops 3 residues short of the end of the CDR3; the missing end is completed from the germline J gene. The chain combines TRBV29-1 with TRBJ1-2; 12 bases fit TRBD1. Trimming cost V 6 bases and J 7 bases; bases outside gene matches: 12. This CDR3 contains 15 residues. CDR1 and CDR2 (germline): SQVTM, ANQGSEA. The CDR3: CSVDFGTGGWSGYTF. Partial CDR3 DNA: TGCAGCGTCGATTTTGGGACAGGGGGCTGGTCTGGC.

This clone was seen many times. The CDR3 is cut off 3 residues early in the read; its end comes from the germline J gene. This chain uses TRBV11-2 with TRBJ2-2, with 9 bases fitting TRBD1. This CDR3 contains 15 residues. Germline trimming cut 4 bases from V and 4 bases from J; bases unmatched to any gene: 4. The V gene's germline CDR1 is SGHAT and CDR2 FQNNGV. Here the CDR3 reads CASSWDRVGTGELFF. The CDR3 DNA, read in part, is TGTGCCAGCAGCTGGGACAGGGTAGGCACCGGGGAG.

The table lists this clone with many counts. The sequence runs out 3 residues before the end of the CDR3; the remainder is reconstructed from the germline J gene. The J gene is TRBJ2-1, the V gene TRBV5-1, with D hard to call. The CDR3 totals 15 residues. V was pared by 0 bases and J by 0 bases, with 7 bases between. Germline V gene data show CDR1 as SGHRS and CDR2 as YFSETQ. The part of the CDR3 DNA that was read is TGCGCCAGCAGCTTGGCCGGTAGCTCCTACAATGAG. Amino acid sequence: CASSLAGSSYNE. The entire CDR3 reads CASSLAGSSYNEQFF.

This clone was counted at least ten times. The read terminates 3 residues ahead of where the CDR3 ends, so the germline J gene completes it. The chain uses TRBV20-1 and TRBJ1-1; the match to TRBD1 covers 7 bases. CDR3 length equals 13 residues. Germline V gene data show CDR1 as DFQATT and CDR2 as SNEGSKA (reference sequence). V lost 5 bases, J lost 2 bases, and 5 bases stayed unmatched. The CDR3: CSADRESNTEAFF. The CDR3 DNA, read in part, is TGCAGTGCTGACAGGGAGAGTAACACTGAA.

This clone appeared many times. The read comes to an end 3 residues before the CDR3 does, leaving the germline J gene to fill in the end. The chain employs TRBV5-1 and TRBJ2-7; either TRBD1 or TRBD2 may supply D (5 bases each). Germline V gene lookup returns CDR1 SGHRS and CDR2 YFSETQ. CDR3 length: 12 residues. V lost 5 bases to trimming and J lost 6 bases, with 12 bases between them. Incomplete CDR3 DNA: TGCGCCAGCAGACAGCCAGGGAGCGAG. Protein sequence: CASRQPGSE. The full CDR3 reads CASRQPGSEQYF.

This clone was picked up many times. The sequenced fragment ends 3 residues before the CDR3 boundary, so the rest is inferred from the germline J gene. The rearrangement uses TRBV2 and TRBJ2-7; D uncertain. Trimming pared 3 bases from V and 2 bases from J, leaving 8 bases between. From germline, CDR1 is SNHLY and CDR2 FYNNEI. The CDR3 covers 13 residues. This CDR3 reads CASSDILAYEQYF. The sequenced part of the CDR3 DNA is TGTGCCAGCAGTGATATCTTAGCCTACGAG.

The sample holds many counts of this clone. Read data end 3 residues before the CDR3 end; the end is taken from the germline J gene. The chain is built from TRBV20-1 and TRBJ1-1, with a weak D call TRBD1 (5 bases). In germline, CDR1 is DFQATT, CDR2 SNEGSKA (reference sequence). With 0 bases removed from V and 7 bases from J, the gap between germline ends came to 12 bases. The CDR3 has 13 residues. CDR3 bases read: TGCAGTGCTAGAGATGAGGGCGGACATGAA. Amino acid sequence: CSARDEGGHE. The full CDR3 reads CSARDEGGHEAFF.

This clone was seen at least ten times. The CDR3 protein is CASSPGQGTNYGYTF. The CDR3 DNA, read in part, is TGTGCCAGCAGCCCAGGACAGGGGACTAACTATGGC. This chain links TRBV7-2 with TRBJ1-2; TRBD1 aligns across 9 bases. The read ends 3 residues early relative to the CDR3; the germline J gene fills the gap. V was pared by 5 bases and J by 0 bases, with 4 bases of the junction left unmatched. CDR3 length: 15 amino acids. Per germline, CDR1 SGHTA and CDR2 FQGNSA.

This clone was counted many times. The CDR3 sequence is CASSWGQGLGEQYF. The CDR3 DNA, read in part, is TGTGCCAGCAGTTGGGGACAGGGCTTGGGCGAG. The chain combines TRBV6-2 or TRBV6-3 with TRBJ2-7, with 9 bases lining up with TRBD1. The read ends 3 residues early relative to the CDR3; the germline J gene fills the gap. With 4 bases clipped from V and 6 bases from J, the junction kept 7 bases outside the gene matches. The CDR3 has 14 residues. CDR1 and CDR2 (germline): MNHEY, SVGEGT.